This T cell receptor beta chain was identified during a study of shared T cell receptors in the human thymus. Germline trimming cut 1 base from V and 2 bases from J; bases unmatched to any gene: 8. The CDR3 spans 16 residues. CDR1 and CDR2 (germline): MGHRA, YSYEKL. The protocol was immunoSEQ multiplex PCR, while the TCRdb copy is restricted to in-frame clones and leaves out a portion. The sample records approximately 580,000 clones, 78% being singletons. These same records also appear under a second study, on human thymus T cells.

Sample: thymocytes. V usage is TRBV4-1 and J usage is TRBJ2-7, with 7 nucleotides matching TRBD2. The clonotype originates from a boy under three years old with a congenital heart defect. The CDR3 is CASSQGSSGTPYEQYF. In nucleotides, the CDR3 is TGCGCCAGCAGCCAAGGATCCAGCGGGACCCCCTACGAGCAGTACTTC.